These 10 T cell receptor beta chains originate from one sample sequenced in a study of identical twins. TCRdb reprocessed the 5' RACE reads with MiXCR, giving one entry per CDR3 protein. Among approximately 210,000 distinct CDR3 sequences listed, around a sixth were seen once. This sample also appeared in a second study, on T cells expressing NK-cell markers.

Source material: CD8+ T cells sorted from blood. These receptors were collected from a woman aged 18-29 years in good health.

This clonotype was found a few times. The chain combines TRBV30 with TRBJ2-1, with D perhaps assigned TRBD1 or TRBD2 (6 bases each). The CDR3 covers 12 residues. V lost 3 bases, J lost 8 bases, and 11 bases lay in between. CDR1 is GTSNPN, CDR2 SVGIG, per germline (reference sequence). The CDR3 reads CAWRTGRHEQFF. CDR3 bases: TGTGCCTGGAGAACAGGGAGGCATGAGCAGTTCTTC.

In this sample, this clonotype turned up many times. This chain links TRBV7-9 with TRBJ1-1; D gene ambiguous. There are 13 residues in the CDR3. CDR1 is SEHNR, CDR2 FQNEAQ, per germline (reference sequence). V lost 1 base and J lost 11, with 14 bases in between. For the CDR3, the DNA is TGTGCCAGCAGCTTAGAGGGCAGAGGGAGCGCTTTCTTT. Translated, it gives CASSLEGRGSAFF.

The table lists this clonotype with many counts. V usage is TRBV6-2 or TRBV6-3 and J usage is TRBJ2-7; 11 nucleotides line up with TRBD2. Germline lookup yields CDR1 MNHEY and CDR2 SVGEGT. The trim removed 2 bases at V and 6 bases at J, leaving 12 bases unmatched. The CDR3 is made up of 17 amino acids. CDR3 amino acids: CASSYLLTSGRPGEQYF. The CDR3 DNA is TGTGCCAGCAGTTACCTTCTAACTAGCGGGAGACCAGGCGAGCAGTACTTC.

V is TRBV7-9 and J is TRBJ2-1; TRBD2 agrees at 7 bases. In germline, CDR1 is SEHNR, CDR2 FQNEAQ (reference sequence). After removal of 5 bases from V and 2 bases from J, the junction contained 6 bases not matched to a gene. There are 15 residues in the CDR3. The CDR3 nucleotides read TGTGCCAGCAGCCAGTCGGGGGGTCCCTACAATGAGCAGTTCTTC. Protein sequence: CASSQSGGPYNEQFF.

The J gene is TRBJ2-5, the V gene TRBV15; 13 nucleotides agree with TRBD2. Germline V gene data show CDR1 as LNHNV and CDR2 as YYDKDF (reference sequence). CDR3 length: 15 residues. Losses at the gene ends were 9 bases for V and 1 base for J; bases not matched to a gene: 5. As DNA, the CDR3 is TGTGCCACGACCGGGACTAGCGGGATCCAAGAGACCCAGTACTTC. Protein product: CATTGTSGIQETQYF.

The CDR3 DNA follows: TGTGCCAGCAGCTTCCTAGGTCTCTACGAGCAGTACTTC. This sequence encodes CASSFLGLYEQYF. The chain employs TRBV7-8 and TRBJ2-7; D unclear. V was clipped by 3 bases and J by 3 bases, with 9 bases between them. Germline CDR1 and CDR2: SGHVS and FQNEAQ. The length of the CDR3 is 13 residues.

This clonotype was picked up many times. This chain uses TRBV12-3 or TRBV12-4 with TRBJ2-2, with D possibly TRBD2 on 6 matching bases. This CDR3 comprises 14 residues. The germline V and J ends were trimmed by 3 bases and 7 bases, with 12 bases remaining between them. The CDR3: CASSFGGEDGELFF. CDR3 coding DNA: TGTGCCAGCAGTTTTGGCGGGGAGGACGGGGAGCTGTTTTTT.

This clonotype was observed a few times. The chain joins TRBV11-2 to TRBJ2-5, with D perhaps assigned TRBD1 or TRBD2 (5 bases each). CDR3 length: 14 amino acids. V was clipped by 4 bases and J by 3 bases, with 12 bases between them. CDR1 SGHAT and CDR2 FQNNGV come from the germline V gene. The CDR3 region has the DNA TGTGCCAGCAGCTGGACTCCAGGGAAAGAGACCCAGTACTTC. It specifies CASSWTPGKETQYF.

This clonotype was observed a few times. This CDR3 is CASSLSGRGHEQYF. The CDR3 nucleotides are TGTGCCAGCAGTTTATCGGGAAGGGGCCACGAGCAGTACTTC. V usage is TRBV27 and J usage is TRBJ2-7, with D possibly matching TRBD1 (5 bases). This CDR3 contains 14 residues. Germline V CDR1 and CDR2: MNHEY, SMNVEV (reference sequence). The V end was cut by 0 bases, the J end by 5 bases, with 11 bases between.

This chain connects TRBV11-1 to TRBJ2-2; no clear D. The CDR3 runs to 18 residues. The germline V and J ends were trimmed by 4 bases and 5 bases, with 23 bases remaining between them. Germline CDR1 reads SGHAT; CDR2 reads FQDESV (reference sequence). CDR3 in amino acids: CASSYPDDRVFWTGELFF. CDR3 nucleotide sequence: TGTGCCAGCAGCTACCCGGACGACCGGGTTTTTTGGACCGGGGAGCTGTTTTTT. Filled out from reference TRBV11-1 and TRBJ2-2, the complete variable domain reads EAEVAQSPRYKITEKSQAVAFWCDPISGHATLYWYRQILGQGPELLVQFQDESVVDDSQLPKDRFSAERLKGVDSTLKIQPAELGDSAMYLCASSYPDDRVFWTGELFFGEGSRLTVL.